This is a list of T cell receptor beta chains from one sample in a study of blood T cell repertoires in COVID-19. Sequenced by immunoSEQ multiplex PCR; TCRdb stores in-frame clones only, minus some. The sample has 200,000 or so clones; 87% are singletons. The sequenced material came from PBMCs or T cells enriched from blood (not recorded which). These receptors were obtained from a man between 25 and 39 years old who had recovered from COVID-19. Both conserved end residues are part of each CDR3. D genes are given only for firm matches. Size values are once, few and many counts, or a class for expanded clones, and some rows have none.

D,J,size,V,DNA,CDR3
-,TRBJ1-1,-,TRBV5-1,TGCGCCAGCAGCTTTGCACCGGACAACGGAAACACTGAAGCTTTCTTT,CASSFAPDNGNTEAFF
-,TRBJ1-5,-,TRBV6-5,TGTGCCAGCAGTTACTCTCCATCAGGGCCCCAGCATTTT,CASSYSPSGPQHF
-,TRBJ1-2,-,TRBV27,TGTGCCAGCAAAGGGGGGGGAGGCGGCTACACCTTC,CASKGGGGGYTF
-,TRBJ2-7,-,TRBV15,TGTGCCACCAGCAGAGATTCGGGGGGCCAGTTCAAGCAGTACTTC,CATSRDSGGQFKQYF
TRBD1,TRBJ1-6,-,TRBV2,TGTGCCGACCGACAGGGGGTAAATTCACCCCTCCACTTT,CADRQGVNSPLHF
TRBD1,TRBJ2-5,-,TRBV11-2,TGTGCCAGCAGCTTAGAGAGGGGGCTCGTAGAGACCCAGTACTTC,CASSLERGLVETQYF
TRBD1,TRBJ1-2,-,TRBV27,TGTGCCAGCAGTTGGACAGGGGTGCGGGACTATGGCTACACCTTC,CASSWTGVRDYGYTF
-,TRBJ1-5,-,TRBV21-1,TGTGCCAGCAGCAAAGGACCTTTCCATCCACCTCCGGGGCCCCAGCATTTT,CASSKGPFHPPPGPQHF
-,TRBJ2-1,-,TRBV11-2,TGTGCCAGCAGCTTAGCAAATTGGGGGGATGAGCAGTTCTTC,CASSLANWGDEQFF
TRBD1,TRBJ1-5,-,TRBV4-2,TGTGCCAGCAGCCAGGGGACAGGGGTTAGCAATCAGCCCCAGCATTTT,CASSQGTGVSNQPQHF
-,TRBJ1-5,-,TRBV24-1,TGTGCCACCAGTGATGGGTGGGCTCAGCCCCAGCATTTT,CATSDGWAQPQHF
TRBD2,TRBJ2-5,-,TRBV6-6,TGTGCCAGCACCCCTAGCGGGCTGGAGACCCAGTACTTC,CASTPSGLETQYF
-,TRBJ1-5,once,TRBV2,TGTGCCAGCAGTTACAGGGATGGCAATCAGCCCCAGCATTTT,CASSYRDGNQPQHF
-,TRBJ2-5,-,TRBV18,TGTGCCAGCTCACCGCGCCCGACACAAGAGACCCAGTACTTC,CASSPRPTQETQYF
-,TRBJ2-5,-,TRBV5-1,TGCGCCAGCATTAAACTTCCCGGTGAGACCCAGTACTTC,CASIKLPGETQYF
TRBD2,TRBJ2-5,many,TRBV13,TGTGCCAGCAGCTCGGGGAGGGTGCTAGCGGAGACCCAGTACTTC,CASSSGRVLAETQYF
-,TRBJ2-5,-,TRBV28,TGTGCCAGCAGTTTAGGGACTCTAGGCCAAGAGACCCAGTACTTC,CASSLGTLGQETQYF
-,TRBJ2-1,few,TRBV12-3/TRBV12-4,TGTGCCAGCAGTTACAGGAATGAGCAGTTCTTC,CASSYRNEQFF
TRBD2,TRBJ2-7,-,TRBV6-5,TGTGCCAGCAGGACCGGGACTAGCGGGGGATACGAGCAGTACTTC,CASRTGTSGGYEQYF
TRBD2,TRBJ2-1,-,TRBV19,TGTGCCAGTAACACGGGACTAGCGGGAGGTTCTAGCTCCTACAATGAGCAGTTCTTC,CASNTGLAGGSSSYNEQFF
TRBD1,TRBJ2-4,-,TRBV5-1,TGCGCCAGCAGCTTGCTGACAGGGGAGATTCAGTACTTC,CASSLLTGEIQYF
TRBD2,TRBJ2-1,-,TRBV4-2,TGTGCCAGCAGTCAAGAGACTAGCGGGGGGCGGGAGTTCTTC,CASSQETSGGREFF
-,TRBJ1-5,-,TRBV5-1,TGCGCCAGCAGCTTTTCGCGAAATCAGCCCCAGCATTTT,CASSFSRNQPQHF
TRBD2,TRBJ2-7,-,TRBV3-1/TRBV3-2,TGTGCCAGCAGCCAAGGGACTAGCCTTGGGTACGAGCAGTACTTC,CASSQGTSLGYEQYF
-,TRBJ1-6,-,TRBV5-6,TGTGCCAGCAGCTTGGACAGAAATTCACCCCTCCACTTT,CASSLDRNSPLHF
-,TRBJ1-2,-,TRBV9,TGTGCCAGCAGCGCCCTTACAGGGTCGTACTATGGCTACACCTTC,CASSALTGSYYGYTF
-,TRBJ1-1,-,TRBV19,TGTGCCAGTACCAAGGTGGCACCCAGGCCTGAAGCTTTCTTT,CASTKVAPRPEAFF
-,TRBJ1-4,-,TRBV4-2,TGTGCCAGCAGCCAAGATGATGGGCAGAGGGCAAAACTGTTTTTT,CASSQDDGQRAKLFF